A selection of T cell receptor beta chains follows, all from one sample in a study of blood T cell repertoires in COVID-19. Sequencing used immunoSEQ multiplex PCR; TCRdb keeps in-frame clones, though not all of them. Of roughly 81,000 clones in the sample, about 85% were seen once. The sample taken for sequencing was peripheral blood. Every receptor here comes from a woman at least 80 years old with COVID-19, enrolled during active disease. Each CDR3 is given with its conserved first and last residue. A D gene is named only where the DNA matches it firmly. Only some rows state a clone size, as once, few, many or a class for expanded clones.

TRBV5-1,TRBD1,TRBJ1-2,.,CASSISGQGRSRGYTF,TGCGCCAGCAGCATATCGGGACAGGGACGGTCGAGAGGCTACACCTTC
TRBV27,TRBD2,TRBJ2-3,.,CASDRGTSGKLDTQYF,TGTGCCAGCGATCGAGGGACTAGCGGGAAATTGGATACGCAGTATTTT
TRBV2,.,TRBJ1-4,.,CAIAAAPNEKLFF,TGTGCCATCGCTGCGGCGCCTAATGAAAAACTGTTTTTT
TRBV19,.,TRBJ2-7,once,CASSRDLESYEQYF,TGTGCCAGTAGTCGGGACTTAGAGTCCTACGAGCAGTACTTC
TRBV6-5,.,TRBJ2-3,once,CASREISTDTQYF,TGTGCCAGCCGGGAAATCTCCACAGATACGCAGTATTTT
TRBV5-4,.,TRBJ2-7,.,CASSRNTAYEQYF,TGTGCCAGCAGCCGAAACACAGCCTACGAGCAGTACTTC
TRBV10-3,.,TRBJ2-7,.,CAISDIQGASSYEQYF,TGTGCCATCAGTGATATACAGGGAGCGTCCTCCTACGAGCAGTACTTC
TRBV6-5,.,TRBJ2-7,.,CASIKLGLFYEQYF,TGTGCCAGCATTAAGCTGGGACTGTTCTACGAGCAGTACTTC
TRBV5-1,TRBD2,TRBJ2-7,once,CASSTNGLEPYEQYF,TGCGCCAGCAGCACGAATGGACTAGAACCCTACGAGCAGTACTTC
TRBV9,.,TRBJ2-3,once,CASSPRGQTDTQYF,TGTGCCAGCAGCCCTCGCGGTCAGACAGATACGCAGTATTTT